Listed below are T cell receptor beta chains from one sample, sequenced in a study of T cell responses to AZD1222 COVID-19 vaccine. Clones were sequenced by immunoSEQ multiplex PCR, and TCRdb holds only the in-frame ones, with some missing. The sample records 150,000 to 170,000 clones, 80% to 90% being singletons. Source: peripheral blood, taken on day 0 of MenACWY control vaccination. All receptors derive from an adult in good health. Each CDR3 is given with its conserved first and last residue. Fields, in order: D gene, V gene, clone size, J gene, CDR3 DNA, CDR3 protein. D genes are given only for firm matches. Only some rows state a clone size, as once, few, many or a class for expanded clones.

d_call: TRBD1; v_call: TRBV3-1/TRBV3-2; clone_size: NA; j_call: TRBJ1-1; cdr3_nt: TGTGCCAGCAGCCAAAGCCGGGACAGGCCCGAAGCTTTCTTT; cdr3_aa: CASSQSRDRPEAFF
d_call: NA; v_call: TRBV14; clone_size: NA; j_call: TRBJ1-1; cdr3_nt: TGTGCCAGCAGCCTAAGCGGAATCGAAGCTTTCTTT; cdr3_aa: CASSLSGIEAFF
d_call: TRBD1; v_call: TRBV29-1; clone_size: NA; j_call: TRBJ2-2; cdr3_nt: TGCAGCGTTGCGCGGACAGGGCTCTTTGGGGAGCTGTTTTTT; cdr3_aa: CSVARTGLFGELFF
d_call: TRBD1; v_call: TRBV11-2; clone_size: NA; j_call: TRBJ1-2; cdr3_nt: TGTGCCAGCACCAGATACAGGGGAGGATCTAACTATGGCTACACCTTC; cdr3_aa: CASTRYRGGSNYGYTF
d_call: NA; v_call: TRBV5-1; clone_size: NA; j_call: TRBJ1-2; cdr3_nt: TGCGCCAGCAGCCCTCACCGGGAAGGGACCTTTAACTATGGCTACACCTTC; cdr3_aa: CASSPHREGTFNYGYTF
d_call: TRBD1; v_call: TRBV20-1; clone_size: NA; j_call: TRBJ2-2; cdr3_nt: TGCAGTGCTAGTCAGGGGACAGGGAACACCGGGGAGCTGTTTTTT; cdr3_aa: CSASQGTGNTGELFF
d_call: NA; v_call: TRBV5-4; clone_size: NA; j_call: TRBJ1-2; cdr3_nt: TGTGCCAGCAGCTTGGCTCGGTTAGGGGTAAACTATGGCTACACCTTC; cdr3_aa: CASSLARLGVNYGYTF
d_call: NA; v_call: TRBV3-1/TRBV3-2; clone_size: NA; j_call: TRBJ1-2; cdr3_nt: TGTGCCAGCAGCCAACGTGGGGGCACAGATGGCTACACCTTC; cdr3_aa: CASSQRGGTDGYTF
d_call: NA; v_call: TRBV7-6; clone_size: NA; j_call: TRBJ1-1; cdr3_nt: TGTGCCAGCAGCTTAGAACAAGGGACTGAAGCTTTCTTT; cdr3_aa: CASSLEQGTEAFF
d_call: TRBD2; v_call: TRBV3-1/TRBV3-2; clone_size: NA; j_call: TRBJ2-3; cdr3_nt: TGTGCCAGCAGCCAAGGAGGAGGCGGGGGACGCCGGGCAGATACGCAGTATTTT; cdr3_aa: CASSQGGGGGRRADTQYF
d_call: NA; v_call: TRBV19; clone_size: NA; j_call: TRBJ2-1; cdr3_nt: TGTGCCACTAGCTCCCAAAGAGGACTTGAGCAGTTCTTC; cdr3_aa: CATSSQRGLEQFF
d_call: NA; v_call: TRBV20-1; clone_size: NA; j_call: TRBJ2-4; cdr3_nt: TGCAGTGCTAGAGATCGGAACATTCAGTACTTC; cdr3_aa: CSARDRNIQYF
d_call: NA; v_call: TRBV19; clone_size: NA; j_call: TRBJ2-3; cdr3_nt: TGTGCCAGTAGTCTTGCAGGCACAGATACGCAGTATTTT; cdr3_aa: CASSLAGTDTQYF
d_call: TRBD2; v_call: TRBV7-8; clone_size: NA; j_call: TRBJ2-1; cdr3_nt: TGTGCCAGCAGCCCCCGACTTGGACTAGCGAGAACCTACAATGAGCAGTTCTTC; cdr3_aa: CASSPRLGLARTYNEQFF
d_call: NA; v_call: TRBV5-1; clone_size: once; j_call: TRBJ2-1; cdr3_nt: TGCGCCAGCAGCTTTTTGGAGTCGAGCTCCTACAATGAGCAGTTCTTC; cdr3_aa: CASSFLESSSYNEQFF
d_call: NA; v_call: TRBV9; clone_size: NA; j_call: TRBJ1-1; cdr3_nt: TGTGCCAGCAGCCTCTCGAGGTTGAACACTGAAGCTTTCTTT; cdr3_aa: CASSLSRLNTEAFF
d_call: NA; v_call: TRBV24-1; clone_size: NA; j_call: TRBJ2-2; cdr3_nt: TGTGCCACCAGTGATTTAGCAGGGGCCACCGGGGAGCTGTTTTTT; cdr3_aa: CATSDLAGATGELFF
d_call: TRBD2; v_call: TRBV18; clone_size: NA; j_call: TRBJ2-1; cdr3_nt: TGTGCCAGCTCACTGGACTGGACTAGCGTCAATGAGCAGTTCTTC; cdr3_aa: CASSLDWTSVNEQFF